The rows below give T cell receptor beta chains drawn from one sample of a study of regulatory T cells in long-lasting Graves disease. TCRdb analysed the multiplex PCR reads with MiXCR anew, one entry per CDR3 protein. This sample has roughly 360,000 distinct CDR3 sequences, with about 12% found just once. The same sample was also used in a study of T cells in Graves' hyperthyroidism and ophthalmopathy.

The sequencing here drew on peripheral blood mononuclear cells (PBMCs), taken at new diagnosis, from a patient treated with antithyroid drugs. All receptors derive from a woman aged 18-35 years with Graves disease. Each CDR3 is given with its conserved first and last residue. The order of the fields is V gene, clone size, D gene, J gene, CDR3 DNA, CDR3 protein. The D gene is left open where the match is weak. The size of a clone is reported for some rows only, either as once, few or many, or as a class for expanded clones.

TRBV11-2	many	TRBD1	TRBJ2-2	TGTGCCAGCAGCTTACCGACAGGGGGCTGGGGGGGCACCGGGGAGCTGTTTTTT	CASSLPTGGWGGTGELFF
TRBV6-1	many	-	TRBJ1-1	TGTGCCAGCAACCGGGATTTCGACACTGAAGCTTTCTTT	CASNRDFDTEAFF
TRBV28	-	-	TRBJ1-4	TGTGCCAGCAGCCACTTCGGGTCACAGGGTGGGAATGAAAAACTGTTTTTT	CASSHFGSQGGNEKLFF
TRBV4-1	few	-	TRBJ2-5	TGCGCCAGCAGCCTCCTAGACGCGGGGTCGCAAGAGACCCAGTACTTC	CASSLLDAGSQETQYF
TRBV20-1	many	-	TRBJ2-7	TGCAGTGCCGATGGGACTTACGAGCAGTACTTC	CSADGTYEQYF
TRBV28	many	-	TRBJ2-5	TGTGCCAGCAGTTTATCGCCAGGGGAGGGAGAGACCCAGTACTTC	CASSLSPGEGETQYF
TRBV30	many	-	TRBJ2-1	TGTGCCTGGAGAGGACAGAACTACAATGAGCAGTTCTTC	CAWRGQNYNEQFF
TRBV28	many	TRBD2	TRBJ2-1	TGTGCCAGCAGTTTAGGTGGGGGGGTAGGGAACAATGAGCAGTTCTTC	CASSLGGGVGNNEQFF
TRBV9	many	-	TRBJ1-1	TGTGCCAGCAGCGCGCTTGGGGGGGGGATGAACACTGAAGCTTTCTTT	CASSALGGGMNTEAFF
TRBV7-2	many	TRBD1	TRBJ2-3	TGTGCCAGCAGCCTAGACAGGGGGCGCGACACAGATACGCAGTATTTT	CASSLDRGRDTDTQYF
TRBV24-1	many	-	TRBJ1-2	TGTGCCACCAGTGGGCCAGGCTCTAACTATGGCTACACCTTC	CATSGPGSNYGYTF
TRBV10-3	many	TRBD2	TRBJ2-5	TGTGCCATCAGTGATGGACTAGGTGACGAGACCCAGTACTTC	CAISDGLGDETQYF
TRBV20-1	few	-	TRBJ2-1	TGCAGTGCTAGCATAGAAGCGTTCCGTGAGCAGTTCTTC	CSASIEAFREQFF
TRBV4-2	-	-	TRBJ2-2	TGTGCCAGCAGCCCTGACGGGACGGTAGGCACCGGGGAGCTGTTTTTT	CASSPDGTVGTGELFF
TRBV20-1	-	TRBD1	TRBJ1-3	TGCAGTGCACATCAGACAGGGCGGTCGAACACCATATATTTT	CSAHQTGRSNTIYF
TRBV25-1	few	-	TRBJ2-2	TGTGCCAGGGTAGAATTGGGGGAGGTTGCCGGGGAGCTGTTTTTT	CARVELGEVAGELFF
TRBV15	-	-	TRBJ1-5	TGTGCCACCAGCAGAGGGACGGAGTTCAATCAGCCCCAGCATTTT	CATSRGTEFNQPQHF
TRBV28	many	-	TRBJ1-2	TGTGCCAGCAGTCACCTTGGCTACACCTTC	CASSHLGYTF
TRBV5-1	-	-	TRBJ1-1	TGCGCCAGCAGCCCCTTTGGGATACAGACTGAAGCTTTCTTT	CASSPFGIQTEAFF
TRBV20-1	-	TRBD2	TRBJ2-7	TGCAGTACAATCTCTATACTAGCGGGAGTCTCCTACGAGCAGTACTTC	CSTISILAGVSYEQYF
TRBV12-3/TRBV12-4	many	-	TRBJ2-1	TGTGCCGCCGGGACTGACGACAATGAGCAGTTCTTC	CAAGTDDNEQFF
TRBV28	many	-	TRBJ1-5	TGTGCCAGCAGTTTAGGACGGCTCAATCAGCCCCAGCATTTT	CASSLGRLNQPQHF
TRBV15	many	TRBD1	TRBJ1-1	TGTGCCACCAGCACTACATACAGGGGTGACGAGGCTTTCTTT	CATSTTYRGDEAFF
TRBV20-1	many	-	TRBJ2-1	TGCAGTGCTACCCGGGACTTATACAATGAGCAGTTCTTC	CSATRDLYNEQFF
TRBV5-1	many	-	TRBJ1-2	TGTGCCAGCAGCTTAGCGGGGGGGACGGATGGCTACACCTTC	CASSLAGGTDGYTF
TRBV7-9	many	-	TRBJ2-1	TGTGCCAGCCTAGGAGGGTTCGGGAGAAGTGGCGGAGAGCAGTTCTTC	CASLGGFGRSGGEQFF
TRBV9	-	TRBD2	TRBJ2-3	TGTGCCAGCAGCGTAAGCCTAGCGGGATCGACAGATACGCAGTATTTT	CASSVSLAGSTDTQYF
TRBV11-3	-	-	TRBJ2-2	TGTGCCAGCACACCCGAAGCCGGAAGCAGAGGACCCGGGGAGCTGTTTTTT	CASTPEAGSRGPGELFF
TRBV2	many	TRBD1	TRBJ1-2	TGTGCCAGCAGTGAAGGACTGGGACAGGGATTCGATGGCTACACCTTC	CASSEGLGQGFDGYTF
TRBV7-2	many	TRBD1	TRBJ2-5	TGTGCCAGCAGCTTAAGTCTAGGGACAGATCAAGAGACCCAGTACTTC	CASSLSLGTDQETQYF
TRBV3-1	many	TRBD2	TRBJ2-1	TGTGTCAGCAGCCCGGTGACTAGCGGGAGTAACGAGCAGTTCTTC	CVSSPVTSGSNEQFF